This T cell receptor beta chain was identified in a study of blood T cell repertoires in COVID-19. Produced via immunoSEQ multiplex PCR; TCRdb's table is partial and in-frame only. The repertoire holds under 200,000 clones, with about 83% as singletons. Germline V gives CDR1 MNHEY, CDR2 SVGAGI. This CDR3 is built from 15 residues. The V gene end was trimmed by 7 bases and the J gene end by 3 bases; junction bases not matched to a gene: 12. The V gene is TRBV6-5, the J gene TRBJ2-7, with 7 bases matching TRBD2. The sample comprised peripheral blood. The source is a human donor in a cohort sampled during active COVID-19. This CDR3 is CASIGGVGPGYEQYF. The CDR3 region has the DNA TGTGCCAGCATTGGGGGGGTGGGCCCGGGCTACGAGCAGTACTTC.